This passage covers 7 T cell receptor beta chains from one sample sequenced in a study of technical replicates of blood from a handful of donors. Sequencing was performed with immunoSEQ multiplex PCR; in TCRdb, only in-frame clones are kept and a portion is missing. The table records 85,000 to 100,000 clones, 92% of them present only once. Sequences were obtained from T cells isolated from PBMCs. The receptors originated from a human donor in good health.

The genes are TRBV10-2 and TRBJ2-1, with 9 bases aligning to TRBD2. In germline, CDR1 is WSHSY, CDR2 SAAADI. V lost 7 bases and J lost 6; bases outside the gene matches: 7. This CDR3 has 14 residues. The CDR3 bases are TGCGCCAGCAAGGGAACTAGCGGGTCCAATGAGCAGTTCTTC. As protein: CASKGTSGSNEQFF.

The CDR3: CASSSGQPRDSDTQYF. CDR3 sequence (DNA): TGTGCCAGCAGCTCGGGACAGCCGAGGGATTCAGATACGCAGTATTTT. The J gene is TRBJ2-3, the V gene TRBV7-9, with 7 bases lining up with TRBD1. V trimming: 4 bases; J trimming: 4 bases; junction bases outside the gene matches: 11. The CDR3 runs to 16 residues. Germline values: CDR1 SEHNR, CDR2 FQNEAQ (reference sequence).

The chain has TRBV9 and TRBJ2-7; the match to TRBD2 covers 13 bases. V shed 4 bases and J 5 bases; nucleotides not matched to a gene: 6. This CDR3 is built from 15 residues. Germline assignment: CDR1 SGDLS and CDR2 YYNGEE. This chain's CDR3 is CASSRTSGGADEQYF. CDR3 in DNA: TGTGCCAGCAGCCGTACTAGCGGGGGGGCCGACGAGCAGTACTTC.

The chain combines TRBV15 with TRBJ1-1, with 11 bases identical to TRBD1. The CDR3 totals 17 residues. The J segment lost 3 bases and the V segment lost 1 base, leaving 7 bases of the junction unmatched. Germline V gives CDR1 LNHNV, CDR2 YYDKDF (reference sequence). This chain's CDR3 is CATSRAFGTGGDTEAFF. The DNA of the CDR3 is TGTGCCACCAGCAGAGCCTTCGGGACAGGGGGGGACACTGAAGCTTTCTTT. Full variable domain (outside the CDR3, taken from reference TRBV15 and TRBJ1-1): DAMVIQNPRYQVTQFGKPVTLSCSQTLNHNVMYWYQQKSSQAPKLLFHYYDKDFNNEADTPDNFQSRRPNTSFCFLDIRSPGLGDTAMYLCATSRAFGTGGDTEAFFGQGTRLTVV.

This clone has only one observation. The rearrangement joins TRBV28 to TRBJ2-5, with D unclear. The ends were cut back, 5 bases at V and 4 bases at J, with 14 bases in the middle. The germline gives CDR1 MDHEN, CDR2 SYDVKM. The CDR3 has 14 amino acids. The CDR3 spells CASSPPLNRETQYF. The CDR3, as DNA: TGTGCCAGCAGTCCCCCCTTAAATCGAGAGACCCAGTACTTC.

The J gene is TRBJ1-2, the V gene TRBV28, with a weak D call TRBD1 (6 bases). The germline gives CDR1 MDHEN, CDR2 SYDVKM. This CDR3 contains 13 residues. The V end lost 2 bases, the J end lost 4 bases, and 8 bases lay between the germline ends. The CDR3 loop reads CASSLGTPYGYTF. CDR3 in DNA: TGTGCCAGCAGTTTAGGGACACCCTATGGCTACACCTTC.

The chain couples TRBV30 to TRBJ2-7, with 10 bases fitting TRBD1. J was trimmed by 1 base and V by 2 bases; bases with no gene match: 11. The CDR3 contains 17 residues. Germline lookup yields CDR1 GTSNPN and CDR2 SVGIG (reference sequence). DNA of the CDR3: TGTGCCTGGAGTCGACCGACGACGGGACAGGGGTCCTACGAGCAGTACTTC. It yields the protein CAWSRPTTGQGSYEQYF. Drawing the rest from reference TRBV30 and TRBJ2-7, the complete variable domain is SQTIHQWPATLVQPVGSPLSLECTVEGTSNPNLYWYRQAAGRGLQLLFYSVGIGQISSEVPQNLSASRPQDRQFILSSKKLLLSDSGFYLCAWSRPTTGQGSYEQYFGPGTRLTVT.